This TCR beta chain was obtained from a study of vaccination effects on CD4 cells after COVID-19. Study background: A few convalescent patients underwent early and late post-vaccination sampling. Samples collected post-vaccine were obtained a median of 72 days after the second dose.

Libraries were prepared by immunoSEQ multiplex PCR; TCRdb keeps only in-frame clonotypes and omits some of them. Here the sample spans about 14,000 clones, around 79% being singletons. This CDR3 region has 16 residues. Trimming removed 0 bases at V and 2 bases at J, with 11 bases between. Germline CDR1 MGHDK, CDR2 SYGVNS. Prior to sequencing, the ViraFEST assay stimulated PBMC with viral peptide pools, which expanded the antigen-specific CD4+ T cells. The culture ran for less than 12 days, and then CD4+ T cells were isolated. The person acquired a PCR-confirmed SARS-CoV-2 infection between March and December 2020. The vaccine given was either BNT162b2 or mRNA-1273, in two doses. Some 2.1 million PBMC per well received approximately 10 IU/ml IL-2 and around 11 ug/ml peptides in culture. In its sample, this clone was seen a few times. The antigen is not known.

This chain links TRBV25-1 with TRBJ1-3; D unresolved. The source material was CD4+ T cells from PBMCs cultured with HCoV-NL63 spike peptides, sampled after COVID-19 vaccination. This receptor was identified in a human donor who had a prior SARS-CoV-2 infection. CDR3 sequence reads: CASSEYVGETGNTIYF. The CDR3 nucleotides are TGTGCCAGCAGTGAATATGTCGGGGAAACTGGAAACACCATATATTTT.